This record concerns one T cell receptor beta chain sequence. What it binds is unknown. The naive CD8 population came from CD45RO-negative cells selected for CCR7, without terminally differentiated effector memory CD45RA+ cells. Germline values: CDR1 SGDLS, CDR2 YYNGEE. V shed 4 bases and J shed 3 bases, with 11 bases lying between them. The CDR3 contains 13 residues. The data originate from a study of shared clonotypes between healthy human individuals. The study's findings and limits: Memory subsets generally showed lower estimated richness than naive subsets. Non-shared clonotypes had lower generation probabilities than clonotypes shared by all four sorted-subset donors.

Data came from immunoSEQ multiplex PCR; TCRdb stores just in-frame clones and leaves some out. The sample yields some 740,000 clones, 80% to 95% seen once. Sequenced material: naive CD8+ T cells sorted from blood. The chain combines TRBV9 with TRBJ2-7; D ambiguous. This receptor was taken from a man aged 30-40 years in good health. The CDR3 loop is CASSPRIDYEQYF. The CDR3 region has the DNA TGTGCCAGCAGCCCTCGGATAGACTACGAGCAGTACTTC.